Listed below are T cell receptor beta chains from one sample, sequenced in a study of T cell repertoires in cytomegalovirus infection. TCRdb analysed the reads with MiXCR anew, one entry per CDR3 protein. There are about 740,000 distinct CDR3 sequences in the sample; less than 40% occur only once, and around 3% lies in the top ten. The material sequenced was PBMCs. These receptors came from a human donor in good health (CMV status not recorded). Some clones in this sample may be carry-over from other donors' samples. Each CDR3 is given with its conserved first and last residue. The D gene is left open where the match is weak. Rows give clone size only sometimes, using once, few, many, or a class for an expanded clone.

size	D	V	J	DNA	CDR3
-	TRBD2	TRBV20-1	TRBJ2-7	TGCAGTGCTCGACGGGACTACGGCTACGAGCAGTACTTC	CSARRDYGYEQYF
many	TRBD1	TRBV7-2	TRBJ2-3	TGTGCCAGCAGCATTAACAGGGGCCTGCTCACAGATACGCAGTATTTT	CASSINRGLLTDTQYF
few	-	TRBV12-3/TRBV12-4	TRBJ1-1	TGTGCCAGCAGTCCGGGGGGAGTTGGCACTGAAGCTTTCTTT	CASSPGGVGTEAFF
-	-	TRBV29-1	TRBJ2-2	TGCAGCGTTTCCCCCGGGAACACCGGGGAGCTGTTTTTT	CSVSPGNTGELFF
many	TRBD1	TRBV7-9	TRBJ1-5	TGTGCCAGCAGCTCCGACCAGGACAGGCAGCCCCAGCATTTT	CASSSDQDRQPQHF
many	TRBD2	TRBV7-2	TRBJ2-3	TGTGCCAGCAGCGGGGGACTAGCGGGAGGAACAGATACGCAGTATTTT	CASSGGLAGGTDTQYF
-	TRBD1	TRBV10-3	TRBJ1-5	TGTGCCATCAGTGTAACGGACAGGGGACAAAATCAGCCCCAGCATTTT	CAISVTDRGQNQPQHF
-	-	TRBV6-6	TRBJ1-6	TGTGCCAGCAGTGGGGAAAATTCACCCCTCCACTTT	CASSGENSPLHF
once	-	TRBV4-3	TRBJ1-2	TGCGCCAGCAGCCAAGACGGAGACACCCCGTCCTATAGCTATGGCTACACCTTC	CASSQDGDTPSYSYGYTF
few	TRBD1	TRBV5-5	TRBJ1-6	TGTGCCAGCAGCCTGACGGACAGGGAAAATTCACCCCTCCACTTT	CASSLTDRENSPLHF
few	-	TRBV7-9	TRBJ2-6	TGTGCCAGCAGCTCGTACGGCAACTCTGGGGCCAACGTCCTGACTTTC	CASSSYGNSGANVLTF
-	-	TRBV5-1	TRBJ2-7	TGCGCCAGCAGCACCTCCGGGACTCGTGCCTACGAGCAGTACTTC	CASSTSGTRAYEQYF
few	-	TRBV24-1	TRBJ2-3	TGTGCCACCAGTGATACGGGAGCGACGCGGACAGATACGCAGTATTTT	CATSDTGATRTDTQYF
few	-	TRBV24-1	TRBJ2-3	TGTGCCACCAGTGGGACGGACCGTGGAGATACGCAGTATTTT	CATSGTDRGDTQYF
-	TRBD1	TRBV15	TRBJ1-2	TGTGCCACCAGCAGTCAATGGACAGGGAACTATGGCTACACCTTC	CATSSQWTGNYGYTF
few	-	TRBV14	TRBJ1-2	TGTGCCAGCAGCCAAGGGCTTACCTATGGCTACACCTTC	CASSQGLTYGYTF
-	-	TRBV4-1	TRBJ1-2	TGCGCCAGCAGCCAAGACGTTGTCAGGGGCTATGGCTACACCTTC	CASSQDVVRGYGYTF
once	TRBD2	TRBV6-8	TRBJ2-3	TGTGCCAGCAGTTACTCGCCGAGCGGGGTCACAGATACGCAGTATTTT	CASSYSPSGVTDTQYF
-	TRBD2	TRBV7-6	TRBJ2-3	TGTGCCAGCAGCTTAGCTCACTCACTAGCGGGCCGCACAGATACGCAGTATTTT	CASSLAHSLAGRTDTQYF
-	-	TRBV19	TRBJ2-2	TGTGCCAGTAGTATTACAGGGCGTAACACCGGGGAGCTGTTTTTT	CASSITGRNTGELFF
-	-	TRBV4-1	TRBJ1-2	TGCGCCAGCAGCCAAGAACGGCTTTTGGGCTACACCTTC	CASSQERLLGYTF
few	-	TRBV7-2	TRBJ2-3	TGTGCCAGCAGCTTAAGGGTAGCCGGGGGAATACACACAGATACGCAGTATTTT	CASSLRVAGGIHTDTQYF
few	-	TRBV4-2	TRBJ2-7	TGTGCCAGCAGCCAACCCTCGACTGGGGGAAACTACGAGCAGTACTTC	CASSQPSTGGNYEQYF
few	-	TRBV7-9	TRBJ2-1	TGTGCCAGCAGCTCTCCTCTCAACAATGAGCAGTTCTTC	CASSSPLNNEQFF
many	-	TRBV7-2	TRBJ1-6	TGTGCCAGCAGCCCCCGGTCTTTTTCCAATTCACCCCTCCACTTT	CASSPRSFSNSPLHF
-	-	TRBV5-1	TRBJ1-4	TGCGCCAGCAGCTTTTCGCACATGGCCGGGATTAATGAAAAACTGTTTTTT	CASSFSHMAGINEKLFF
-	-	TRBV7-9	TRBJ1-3	TGTGCCAGCAGCGTCGACAGGAGCTCTGGAAACACCATATATTTT	CASSVDRSSGNTIYF
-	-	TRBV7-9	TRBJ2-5	TGTGCCAGCAGCTTAGTGCGACACGAGACCCAGTACTTC	CASSLVRHETQYF
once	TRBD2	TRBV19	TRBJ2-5	TGTGCCAGTAGTATAGGGCTAGCGGGACAAGAGACCCAGTACTTC	CASSIGLAGQETQYF
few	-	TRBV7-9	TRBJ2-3	TGTGCCAGCAGCTTTTCCGCCTCAGGCTCTGGCCCCACAGATACGCAGTATTTT	CASSFSASGSGPTDTQYF
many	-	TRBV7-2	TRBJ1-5	TGTGCCAGCAGTCCGGGGCGAGGTCAGCCCCAGCATTTT	CASSPGRGQPQHF
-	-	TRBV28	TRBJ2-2	TGTGCCAGCAGCACAGGGGGGGAGACCGGGGCGCTGTTTTTT	CASSTGGETGALFF
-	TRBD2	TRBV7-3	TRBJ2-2	TGTGCCAGCAGCCCTACTAGCGGGGAGAACACCGGGGAGCTGTTTTTT	CASSPTSGENTGELFF
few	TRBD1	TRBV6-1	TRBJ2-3	TGTGCCAGCAATTTGGGACAGGGTCCAGATACGCAGTATTTT	CASNLGQGPDTQYF
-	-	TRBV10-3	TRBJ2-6	TGTGCCATCAGTGAGTTTACAACTGGGGCCAACGTCCTGACTTTC	CAISEFTTGANVLTF
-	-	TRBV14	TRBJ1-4	TGTGCCAGCAGCCACGGACCGAGACGAGAAAAACTGTTTTTT	CASSHGPRREKLFF
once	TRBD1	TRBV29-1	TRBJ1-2	TGCAGCGTTGAGGACAGGGTGGTGTTAGATGGCTACACCTTC	CSVEDRVVLDGYTF
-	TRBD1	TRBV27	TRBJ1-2	TGTGCCAGCAGTTTCCGACAGGGGCATAATAACTATGGCTACACCTTC	CASSFRQGHNNYGYTF
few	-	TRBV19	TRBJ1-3	TGTGCCAGTACACCGGGACGGCGGATGGTCCTATATTTT	CASTPGRRMVLYF
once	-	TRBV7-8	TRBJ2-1	TGTGCCAGCAGCTTCGGTCAAGTTGGCAATGAGCAGTTCTTC	CASSFGQVGNEQFF
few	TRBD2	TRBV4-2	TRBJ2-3	TGTGCCAGCAGCCAGACTAGCGGGGGGGGCGGGCTCCCAGATACGCAGTATTTT	CASSQTSGGGGLPDTQYF
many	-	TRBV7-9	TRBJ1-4	TGTGCCAGCAGCTTATTCACGGAGACTAATGAAAAACTGTTTTTT	CASSLFTETNEKLFF
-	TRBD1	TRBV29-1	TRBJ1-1	TGCAGCGTGTCCGGAGGGACAGAGAACACTGAAGCTTTCTTT	CSVSGGTENTEAFF
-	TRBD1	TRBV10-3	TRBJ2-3	TGTGCCATCAGCTCGGCGGGGACAGGGGGGTACGATACGCAGTATTTT	CAISSAGTGGYDTQYF
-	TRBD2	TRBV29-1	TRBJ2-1	TGCAGCGTTGAAGGGGTGGGACTAGCGGGAGTGCTGTTCTTC	CSVEGVGLAGVLFF
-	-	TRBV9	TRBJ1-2	TGTGCCAGCAGCGTAGCCCTAACCTACAGGGCAACTAACTATGGCTACACCTTC	CASSVALTYRATNYGYTF